This entry describes one T cell receptor beta chain. The target antigen is unknown. The sample is drawn from a study of beta chain features in type 1 diabetes. Whole-study results and caveats: cDNA-based reads could over-represent cells with high TCR expression. Individuals with type 1 diabetes displayed fewer insertions and more deletions at VDJ junctions.

Sequenced material consisted of expressed TCRB transcripts (all of the isolated RNA was reverse transcribed). The repertoire was sequenced with immunoSEQ multiplex PCR; TCRdb's copy has only in-frame clones and lacks some. The sample includes around 140,000 clones, around 9.3% of them seen just once. The V and J ends lost 7 bases and 4 bases, in that order; junction bases with no gene match: 7. CDR1 and CDR2 (germline): SEHNR, FQNEAQ (reference sequence). The CDR3 contains 14 residues. Stem cell-like memory, regulatory, central memory and naive CD4+ cells were sorted via CD45RO/CCR7/CD25/CD127/CD95/CD27.

The sequencing input was naive CD4+ T cells from blood. The TCR originated in a man between 18 and 35 years old in good health. This chain joins TRBV7-9 and TRBJ2-1; 7 positions agree with TRBD2. CDR3: CASNLGTTYNEQFF. The CDR3 DNA follows: TGTGCCAGCAACCTCGGGACTACATACAATGAGCAGTTCTTC.